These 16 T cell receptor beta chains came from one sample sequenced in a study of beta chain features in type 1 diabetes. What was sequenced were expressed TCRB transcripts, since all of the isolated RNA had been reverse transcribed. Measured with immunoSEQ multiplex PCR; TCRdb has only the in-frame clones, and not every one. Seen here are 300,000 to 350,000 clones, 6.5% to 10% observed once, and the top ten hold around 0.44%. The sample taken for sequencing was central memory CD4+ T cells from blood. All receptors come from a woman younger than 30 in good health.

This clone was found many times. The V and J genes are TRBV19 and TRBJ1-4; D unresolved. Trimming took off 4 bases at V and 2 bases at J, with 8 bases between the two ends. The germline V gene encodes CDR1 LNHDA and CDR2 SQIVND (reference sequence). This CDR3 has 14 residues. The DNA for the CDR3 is TGTGCCAGTAGTAAGGATTGGACTAATGAAAAACTGTTTTTT. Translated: CASSKDWTNEKLFF. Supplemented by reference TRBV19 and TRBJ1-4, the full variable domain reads DGGITQSPKYLFRKEGQNVTLSCEQNLNHDAMYWYRQDPGQGLRLIYYSQIVNDFQKGDIAEGYSVSREKKESFPLTVTSAQKNPTAFYLCASSKDWTNEKLFFGSGTQLSVL.

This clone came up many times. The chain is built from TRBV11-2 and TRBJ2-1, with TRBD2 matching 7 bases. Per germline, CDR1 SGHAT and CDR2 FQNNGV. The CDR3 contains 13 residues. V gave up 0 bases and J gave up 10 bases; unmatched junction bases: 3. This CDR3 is CASSLENSGEQFF. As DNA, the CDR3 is TGTGCCAGCAGCTTAGAAAATAGCGGGGAGCAGTTCTTC.

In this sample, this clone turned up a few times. Here the CDR3 reads CASSLEVKNEQYF. CDR3 DNA sequence: TGTGCCAGCAGCTTGGAGGTTAAAAACGAGCAGTACTTC. The chain uses TRBV5-4 and TRBJ2-7; D remains unclear. Trimming left V 0 bases short and J 5 bases short, with 9 bases between. The CDR3 covers 13 residues. The V gene's germline CDR1 is SGHNT and CDR2 YYREEE (reference sequence).

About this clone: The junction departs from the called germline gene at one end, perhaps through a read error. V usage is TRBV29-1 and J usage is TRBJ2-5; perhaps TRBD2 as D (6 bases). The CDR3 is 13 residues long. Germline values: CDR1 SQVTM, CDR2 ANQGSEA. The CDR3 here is CGVAGLDVRTQYF. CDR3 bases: TGCGGCGTCGCGGGACTCGACGTTAGGACCCAGTACTTC.

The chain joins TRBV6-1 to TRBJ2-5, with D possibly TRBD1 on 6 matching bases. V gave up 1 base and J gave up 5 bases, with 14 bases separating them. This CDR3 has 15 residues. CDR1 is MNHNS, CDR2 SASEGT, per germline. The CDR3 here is CASSEVQGYGETQYF. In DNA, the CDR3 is TGTGCCAGCAGTGAAGTCCAGGGGTACGGGGAGACCCAGTACTTC.

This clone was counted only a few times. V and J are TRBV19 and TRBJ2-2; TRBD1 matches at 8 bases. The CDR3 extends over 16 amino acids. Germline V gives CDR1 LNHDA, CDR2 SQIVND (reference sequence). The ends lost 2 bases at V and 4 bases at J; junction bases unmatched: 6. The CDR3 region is CASSIQGAPRTGELFF. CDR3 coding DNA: TGTGCCAGTAGTATACAGGGGGCTCCCCGCACCGGGGAGCTGTTTTTT.

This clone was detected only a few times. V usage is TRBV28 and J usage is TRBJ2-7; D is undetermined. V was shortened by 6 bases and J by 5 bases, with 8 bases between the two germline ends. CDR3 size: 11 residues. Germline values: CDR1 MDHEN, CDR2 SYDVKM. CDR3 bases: TGTGCCAGCAGGGGATGGGACGAGCAGTACTTC. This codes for CASRGWDEQYF. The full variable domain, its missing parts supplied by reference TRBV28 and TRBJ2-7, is DVKVTQSSRYLVKRTGEKVFLECVQDMDHENMFWYRQDPGLGLRLIYFSYDVKMKEKGDIPEGYSVSREKKERFSLILESASTNQTSMYLCASRGWDEQYFGPGTRLTVT.

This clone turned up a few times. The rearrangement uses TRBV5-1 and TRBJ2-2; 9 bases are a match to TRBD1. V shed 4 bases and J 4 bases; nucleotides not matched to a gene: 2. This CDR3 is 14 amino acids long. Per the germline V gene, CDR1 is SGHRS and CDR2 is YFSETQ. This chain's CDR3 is CASSMGQGTGELFF. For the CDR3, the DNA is TGCGCCAGCAGCATGGGACAGGGCACCGGGGAGCTGTTTTTT.

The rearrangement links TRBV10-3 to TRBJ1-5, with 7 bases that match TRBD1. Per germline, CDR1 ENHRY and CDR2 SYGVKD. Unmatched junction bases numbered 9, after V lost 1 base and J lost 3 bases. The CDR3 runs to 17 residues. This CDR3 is CAISEWAGGPYNQPQHF. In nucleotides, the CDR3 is TGTGCCATCAGTGAGTGGGCAGGGGGGCCTTACAATCAGCCCCAGCATTTT.

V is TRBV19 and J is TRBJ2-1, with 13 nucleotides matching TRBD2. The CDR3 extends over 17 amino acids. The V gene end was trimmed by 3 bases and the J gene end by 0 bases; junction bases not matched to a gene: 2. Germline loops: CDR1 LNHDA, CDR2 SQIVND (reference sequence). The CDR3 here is CASSMRTSGSSYNEQFF. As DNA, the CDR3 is TGTGCCAGTAGTATGAGGACTAGCGGGAGCTCCTACAATGAGCAGTTCTTC.

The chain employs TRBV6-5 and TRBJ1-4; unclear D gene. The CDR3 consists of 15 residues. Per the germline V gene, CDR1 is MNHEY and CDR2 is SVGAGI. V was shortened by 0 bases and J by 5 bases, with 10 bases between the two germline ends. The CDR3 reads CASSYSNGRNEKLFF. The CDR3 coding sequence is TGTGCCAGCAGTTACTCGAATGGACGGAATGAAAAACTGTTTTTT.

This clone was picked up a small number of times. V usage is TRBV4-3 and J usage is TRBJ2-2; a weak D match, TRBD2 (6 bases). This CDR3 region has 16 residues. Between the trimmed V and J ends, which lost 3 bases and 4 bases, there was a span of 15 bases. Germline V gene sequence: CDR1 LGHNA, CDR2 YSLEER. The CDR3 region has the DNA TGCGCCAGCAGCCATGCAATAGCGGTGGGCACCGGGGAGCTGTTTTTT. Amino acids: CASSHAIAVGTGELFF.

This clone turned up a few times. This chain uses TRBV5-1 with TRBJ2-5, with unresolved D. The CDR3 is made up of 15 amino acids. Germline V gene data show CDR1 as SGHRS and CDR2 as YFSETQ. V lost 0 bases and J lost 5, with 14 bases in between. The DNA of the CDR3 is TGCGCCAGCAGCTTGGGTCAGGCGGTGGGGGAGACCCAGTACTTC. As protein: CASSLGQAVGETQYF.

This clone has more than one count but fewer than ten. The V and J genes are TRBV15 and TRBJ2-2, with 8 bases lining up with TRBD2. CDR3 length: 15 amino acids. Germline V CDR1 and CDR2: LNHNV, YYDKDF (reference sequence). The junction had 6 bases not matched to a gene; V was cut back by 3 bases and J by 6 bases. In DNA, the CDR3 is TGTGCCACCAGCAGGGGAGCGGGAGATCCCGGGGAGCTGTTTTTT. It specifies CATSRGAGDPGELFF.

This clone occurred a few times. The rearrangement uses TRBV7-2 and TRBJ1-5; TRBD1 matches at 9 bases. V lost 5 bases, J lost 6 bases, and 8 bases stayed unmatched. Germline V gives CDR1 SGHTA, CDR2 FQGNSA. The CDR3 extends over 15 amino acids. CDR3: CASSEGQGLTQPQHF. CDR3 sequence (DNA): TGTGCCAGCAGCGAGGGACAGGGCCTAACTCAGCCCCAGCATTTT.

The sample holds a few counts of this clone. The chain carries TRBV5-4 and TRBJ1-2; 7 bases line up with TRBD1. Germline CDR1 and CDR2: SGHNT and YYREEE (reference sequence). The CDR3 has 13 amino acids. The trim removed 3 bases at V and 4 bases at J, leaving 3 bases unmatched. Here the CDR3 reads CASSWDRSYGYTF. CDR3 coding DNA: TGTGCCAGCAGCTGGGACAGAAGCTATGGCTACACCTTC.